This T cell receptor (beta chain) was sequenced in a study of CD8 T cells in ankylosing spondylitis. CDR3 length: 16 amino acids. V lost 4 bases to trimming and J lost 1 base; unmatched junction nucleotides: 8. Germline V gene lookup returns CDR1 GTSNPN and CDR2 SVGIG (reference sequence). Quantitative 5'-RACE with molecular barcodes produced the TCR beta libraries. One entry per CDR3 protein results from TCRdb running MiXCR on the 5' RACE reads. Found here are almost 400,000 distinct CDR3 sequences, around 20% of them singletons; the top ten hold less than 20%. Turning to this clonotype: Its matching antigen is unknown.

Study-wide points: Among TCR beta sequences, a motif of eight highly homologous variants appeared characteristic of ankylosing spondylitis blood.

The genes are TRBV30 and TRBJ2-7; 12 nucleotides agree with TRBD2. Sequencing input: blood, either unsorted or a sorted T cell fraction (not recorded which). This TCR was recovered from a male donor with ankylosing spondylitis. The CDR3 nucleotides are TGTGCCTGGACCCCAACTGGACTAGCGGGGTCCTACGAGCAGTACTTC. Its translation: CAWTPTGLAGSYEQYF.